The rows below give T cell receptor beta chains drawn from one sample of a study of siplizumab effects on memory and regulatory T cells. The data were produced by immunoSEQ multiplex PCR, yet TCRdb's version contains in-frame clones alone and is incomplete. Seen here are 95,000 to 100,000 clones, about nine tenths observed once, and the top ten hold about 12%. The specimen was non-Treg CD4+ T cells sorted from blood. These receptors all stem from a human donor in good health. CDR3s include the opening cysteine and the closing phenylalanine or tryptophan. The order of the fields is J gene, clone size, CDR3 length, D gene, V gene, CDR3 protein, CDR3 DNA. D genes are given only for firm matches. The listing skips clone size in some rows; elsewhere it reads once, few, many or a size class.

TRBJ1-3,-,14,TRBD1,TRBV5-4,CASKGGQAGNTIYF,TGTGCCAGCAAAGGGGGCCAGGCTGGAAACACCATATATTTT
TRBJ2-3,-,15,-,TRBV6-6,CASSLEGLSTDTQYF,TGTGCCAGCAGCCTCGAGGGGCTAAGCACAGATACGCAGTATTTT
TRBJ1-3,-,14,-,TRBV19,CASSIYGSGNTIYF,TGTGCCAGTAGTATCTACGGGTCTGGAAACACCATATATTTT
TRBJ2-1,once,15,TRBD2,TRBV19,CAAGEGTSGRNEQFF,TGTGCCGCAGGAGAGGGGACTAGCGGGAGGAATGAGCAGTTCTTC
TRBJ1-1,-,13,-,TRBV7-2,CASSLGPASEAFF,TGTGCCAGCAGCTTAGGTCCGGCGTCAGAAGCTTTCTTT
TRBJ2-2,-,15,-,TRBV23-1,CASSQSRDTTGELFF,TGCGCCAGCAGTCAATCCCGGGACACAACCGGGGAGCTGTTTTTT
TRBJ1-2,-,16,TRBD1,TRBV28,CASSYSGTGGDYGYTF,TGTGCCAGCAGTTATTCCGGGACAGGGGGGGACTATGGCTACACCTTC
TRBJ2-1,-,16,TRBD2,TRBV11-2,CASSLLVPSGYNEQFF,TGTGCCAGCAGCTTATTAGTGCCTAGCGGGTACAATGAGCAGTTCTTC
TRBJ2-7,-,14,TRBD2,TRBV30,CAWSLSGRGYEQYF,TGTGCCTGGAGTCTTAGCGGGAGGGGCTACGAGCAGTACTTC
TRBJ1-2,-,14,-,TRBV7-3,CASSSGAAGIGYTF,TGTGCCAGCAGCTCCGGGGCCGCCGGTATCGGCTACACCTTC
TRBJ1-3,-,15,-,TRBV9,CASSVGQGSGNTIYF,TGTGCCAGCAGCGTAGGGCAGGGGTCTGGAAACACCATATATTTT
TRBJ2-3,-,14,TRBD2,TRBV2,CASSISGSADTQYF,TGTGCCAGCAGTATTAGCGGGAGCGCAGATACGCAGTATTTT
TRBJ2-1,-,14,TRBD1,TRBV19,CASIPGTGPREQFF,TGTGCCAGTATCCCCGGGACAGGGCCTCGCGAGCAGTTCTTC
TRBJ2-3,-,16,-,TRBV11-3,CASSPVDTSGTDTQYF,TGTGCCAGCAGCCCGGTGGACACCTCTGGGACAGATACGCAGTATTTT
TRBJ2-3,-,17,-,TRBV7-2,CASSFVGRRTSTDTQYF,TGTGCCAGCAGCTTCGTTGGCCGCAGAACAAGCACAGATACGCAGTATTTT
TRBJ2-7,-,12,-,TRBV30,CAWSSQAYEQYF,TGTGCCTGGAGCTCTCAAGCCTACGAGCAGTACTTC
TRBJ2-1,-,16,TRBD1,TRBV11-3,CASSFRWDRGLNEQFF,TGTGCCAGCAGCTTCAGATGGGACAGGGGGCTTAATGAGCAGTTCTTC
TRBJ2-5,-,15,TRBD2,TRBV7-2,CASSLVAGGQETQYF,TGTGCCAGCAGCTTGGTAGCGGGGGGCCAAGAGACCCAGTACTTC
TRBJ1-4,-,12,-,TRBV19,CASSIVSEKLFF,TGTGCCAGTAGTATAGTCTCCGAAAAACTGTTTTTT
TRBJ2-4,-,14,-,TRBV2,CATGGERTKNIQYF,TGTGCCACGGGCGGGGAGAGGACCAAAAACATTCAGTACTTC
TRBJ1-3,-,15,-,TRBV6-1,CASSEGQASGNTIYF,TGTGCCAGCAGTGAGGGACAAGCCTCTGGAAACACCATATATTTT
TRBJ1-2,-,11,-,TRBV20-1,CSARMGVGYTF,TGCAGTGCTAGGATGGGAGTAGGCTACACCTTC
TRBJ1-5,-,14,-,TRBV15,CATSSGRSNQPQHF,TGTGCCACCAGCAGTGGGAGGAGCAATCAGCCCCAGCATTTT
TRBJ1-2,once,15,TRBD1,TRBV6-4,CASSETGTAGYGYTF,TGTGCCAGCAGTGAAACGGGGACAGCGGGCTATGGCTACACCTTC
TRBJ1-5,-,13,-,TRBV6-6,CASTDNSNQPQHF,TGTGCCAGCACCGACAACAGCAATCAGCCCCAGCATTTT
TRBJ2-5,-,13,TRBD1,TRBV18,CASSQDRGETQYF,TGTGCCAGCTCACAAGACAGGGGAGAGACCCAGTACTTC
TRBJ2-7,-,13,-,TRBV6-5,CASGEGRAYEQYF,TGTGCCAGCGGTGAGGGTCGTGCCTACGAGCAGTACTTC
TRBJ2-3,once,14,-,TRBV15,CATSRDYLTDTQYF,TGTGCCACCAGCAGAGACTATCTCACAGATACGCAGTATTTT